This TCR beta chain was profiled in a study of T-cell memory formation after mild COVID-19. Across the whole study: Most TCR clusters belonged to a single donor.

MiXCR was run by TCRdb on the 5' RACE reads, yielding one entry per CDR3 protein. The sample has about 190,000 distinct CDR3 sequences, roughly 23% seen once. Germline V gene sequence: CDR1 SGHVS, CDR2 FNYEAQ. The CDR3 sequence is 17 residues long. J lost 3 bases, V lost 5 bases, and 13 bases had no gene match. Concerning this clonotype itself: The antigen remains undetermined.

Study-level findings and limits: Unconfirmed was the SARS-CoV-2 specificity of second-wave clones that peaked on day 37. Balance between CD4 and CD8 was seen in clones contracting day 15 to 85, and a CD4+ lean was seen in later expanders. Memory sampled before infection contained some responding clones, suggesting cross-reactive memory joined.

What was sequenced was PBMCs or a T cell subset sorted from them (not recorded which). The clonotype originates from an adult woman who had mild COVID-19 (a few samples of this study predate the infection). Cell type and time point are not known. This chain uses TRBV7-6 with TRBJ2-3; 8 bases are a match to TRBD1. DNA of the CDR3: TGTGCCAGCAGCACCAATATGCGCGGACAGGGTACAGATACGCAGTATTTT. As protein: CASSTNMRGQGTDTQYF.